The 26 T cell receptor beta chains in this list originate from one sample, sequenced in a study of blood T cell repertoires in COVID-19 (TCRdb year 2020). The method was the immunoSEQ multiplex PCR assay. Entries here come from immuneACCESS through TCRdb and include only in-frame sequences with V and J called. Some clones fail to appear in such tables; in the studies checked, an unresolved V gene covers under half of the shortfall, and the cause of the remainder is unknown. The sample yields around 100,000 clones; about 88% were counted once. The biggest ten clones account for 8% to 9% of the sample. Sequenced sample: peripheral blood. The receptor set was obtained from a woman aged 70 to 79 who had recovered from COVID-19.

The V call is TRBV30, the J call TRBJ2-7; perhaps TRBD1 as D (5 bases). Between the trimmed V and J ends, which lost 3 bases and 4 bases, there was a span of 16 bases. The CDR3 is 14 residues long. CDR1 and CDR2 from the germline V gene are GTSNPN and SVGIG (reference sequence). DNA for the CDR3: TGTGCCTGGAGCGGTGTGGGGCTTTCGTACGAGCAGTACTTC. Its translation: CAWSGVGLSYEQYF.

The V gene is TRBV6-2 or TRBV6-3, the J gene TRBJ2-7, with 9 bases that match TRBD1. CDR1 and CDR2 (germline): MNHEY, SVGEGT. The trim removed 6 bases at V and 2 bases at J, leaving 8 bases unmatched. CDR3 length: 15 residues. DNA for the CDR3: TGTGCCAGCAGCCCAGGGGGGACAGGGCCCTACGAGCAGTACTTC. This encodes CASSPGGTGPYEQYF.

J is TRBJ2-4 and V is TRBV20-1; 7 bases are shared with TRBD2. The V segment lost 3 bases and the J segment 1 base; nucleotides outside the gene matches: 6. CDR3 length: 15 residues. CDR1 is DFQATT and CDR2 is SNEGSKA in the germline V gene (reference sequence). CDR3 protein: CSASLSGPAKNIQYF. The CDR3 bases are TGCAGTGCTAGTCTTAGCGGGCCCGCCAAAAACATTCAGTACTTC.

The chain is built from TRBV9 and TRBJ2-2; 7 nucleotides match TRBD2. The CDR3 is 15 residues long. CDR1 and CDR2 from the germline V gene are SGDLS and YYNGEE. Germline trimming cut 0 bases from V and 8 bases from J; bases unmatched to any gene: 7. The CDR3 protein is CASSVGAAGVGELFF. The CDR3 DNA reads TGTGCCAGCAGCGTAGGGGCTGCGGGAGTGGGGGAGCTGTTTTTT.

CDR3 sequence (DNA): TGTGCCAGCACTAGGGGGCAGGACTATGGCTACACCTTC. Translation gives CASTRGQDYGYTF. The genes are TRBV28 and TRBJ1-2; TRBD1 agrees at 7 bases. V was pared by 7 bases and J by 3 bases, with 5 bases of the junction left unmatched. From germline, CDR1 is MDHEN and CDR2 SYDVKM. The CDR3 consists of 13 residues.

J is TRBJ1-5 and V is TRBV24-1; 9 bases are a match to TRBD1. The CDR3 is made up of 15 amino acids. Germline V gene sequence: CDR1 KGHDR, CDR2 SFDVKD. V was pared by 6 bases and J by 3 bases, with 5 bases of the junction left unmatched. CDR3 coding DNA: TGTGCCACCAGTCTGGGACAGGGCTTCAATCAGCCCCAGCATTTT. Translated, it gives CATSLGQGFNQPQHF.

This clone was seen more than once but under ten times. This chain joins TRBV12-1 and TRBJ2-7; whether TRBD1, the table's D call, matches the DNA was not checked. TRBV12-1 is a pseudogene locus. The CDR3 runs 16 residues. CDR3 bases: TGTGCCAGCAGCTCCATCCGGGACAGGTCGACCTACGAGCAGTACTTC. It specifies CASSSIRDRSTYEQYF.

The rearrangement uses TRBV29-1 and TRBJ1-1, with 10 bases fitting TRBD1. Trimming took 6 bases from V and 1 from J; bases not matched to a gene: 8. Germline V gene data show CDR1 as SQVTM and CDR2 as ANQGSEA. The CDR3 sequence is 15 residues long. Here the CDR3 DNA reads TGCAGCGTCTCCGGGGACAGGGGAGGGAACACTGAAGCTTTCTTT. Translating gives CSVSGDRGGNTEAFF.

This clone was observed once. V gene TRBV16 combines with J gene TRBJ2-3; the match to TRBD2 covers 14 bases. The V gene's germline CDR1 is KGHSY and CDR2 FQNENV. The CDR3 loop spans 17 amino acids. J was trimmed by 5 bases and V by 4 bases; bases with no gene match: 8. The CDR3 sequence is CASSPAGLAGAGDTQYF. As DNA, the CDR3 is TGTGCCAGCAGCCCCGCGGGACTAGCGGGAGCGGGAGATACGCAGTATTTT.

The rearrangement links TRBV2 to TRBJ2-2; the match to TRBD2 covers 13 bases. The germline V gene encodes CDR1 SNHLY and CDR2 FYNNEI. V trimming: 4 bases; J trimming: 0 bases; junction bases outside the gene matches: 5. This CDR3 is built from 18 residues. CDR3 in amino acids: CASSALGTSGANTGELFF. The CDR3 nucleotides read TGTGCCAGCAGTGCACTCGGGACTAGCGGGGCGAACACCGGGGAGCTGTTTTTT.

CDR3 in DNA: TGTGCCAGCAGCCAAGATCTGCGGGATCTCTACTTC. Protein product: CASSQDLRDLYF. V usage is TRBV3-1 (or the pseudogene TRBV3-2) and J usage is TRBJ2-7; possible D gene TRBD2, 6 bases. Germline CDR1 is LGHDT and CDR2 is YNNKEL (reference sequence). Trimming pared 0 bases from V and 13 bases from J, leaving 13 bases between. This CDR3 is 12 amino acids long.

This clone was observed once. The chain joins TRBV7-9 to TRBJ2-3, with 8 bases matching TRBD2. V lost 5 bases and J lost 7; bases outside the gene matches: 8. Per the germline V gene, CDR1 is SEHNR and CDR2 is FQNEAQ (reference sequence). This CDR3 is 14 amino acids long. The CDR3 loop reads CASSPSRGGYTQYF. The CDR3 nucleotides are TGTGCCAGCAGCCCCTCCCGGGGGGGATATACGCAGTATTTT.

The gene calls are TRBV5-4 and TRBJ1-3, with D maybe TRBD1 (6 bases). This CDR3 is built from 15 residues. V was shortened by 4 bases and J by 4 bases, with 15 bases between the two germline ends. The germline V gene encodes CDR1 SGHNT and CDR2 YYREEE (reference sequence). The CDR3 loop reads CASSPNRAPGNTIYF. The CDR3, as DNA: TGTGCCAGCAGCCCCAACAGGGCTCCAGGAAACACCATATATTTT.

This sequence joins TRBV24-1 and TRBJ1-2, with 8 bases matching TRBD1. The CDR3 sequence is 11 residues long. V lost 9 bases and J lost 7; bases outside the gene matches: 3. The germline V gene encodes CDR1 KGHDR and CDR2 SFDVKD. The CDR3 loop reads CATQGASGYTF. CDR3 bases: TGTGCCACCCAGGGGGCGAGTGGCTACACCTTC.

The chain is built from TRBV24-1 and TRBJ2-1; 7 nucleotides align to TRBD1. The J segment lost 2 bases and the V segment lost 8 bases, leaving 5 bases of the junction unmatched. From germline, CDR1 is KGHDR and CDR2 SFDVKD. The CDR3 sequence is 14 residues long. This chain's CDR3 is CATTPGGPYNEQFF. As DNA, the CDR3 is TGTGCCACCACCCCAGGGGGACCCTACAATGAGCAGTTCTTC.

The chain is built from TRBV4-2 and TRBJ2-5; a possible D gene is TRBD2 (7 bases). Germline V gene sequence: CDR1 LGHNA, CDR2 YNFKEQ. The CDR3 is 14 amino acids. Trimming took off 4 bases at V and 5 bases at J, with 14 bases between the two ends. The CDR3 DNA reads TGTGCCAGCAGCCCGGAGGGGGGGCGGGAGACCCAGTACTTC. Its translation: CASSPEGGRETQYF.

This rearrangement joins TRBV2 to TRBJ1-5; a weak D match, TRBD1 (5 bases). V dropped 5 bases and J dropped 7 bases, with 18 bases sitting between them. Looked up from germline, CDR1 is SNHLY and CDR2 is FYNNEI. This CDR3 is 15 amino acids long. CDR3 DNA sequence: TGTGCCAGCAGTCAAGACGGGGGGGATGGGCAGCCCCAGCATTTT. Encoded protein: CASSQDGGDGQPQHF. Filled out from reference TRBV2 and TRBJ1-5, the complete variable domain reads EPEVTQTPSHQVTQMGQEVILRCVPISNHLYFYWYRQILGQKVEFLVSFYNNEISEKSEIFDDQFSVERPDGSNFTLKIRSTKLEDSAMYFCASSQDGGDGQPQHFGDGTRLSIL.

The V and J genes are TRBV9 and TRBJ2-1; TRBD2 matches at 14 bases. Losses at the gene ends were 4 bases for V and 7 bases for J; bases not matched to a gene: 4. In germline, CDR1 is SGDLS, CDR2 YYNGEE. CDR3 length: 15 amino acids. CDR3 region: CASSPGLAGANEQFF. The CDR3 coding sequence is TGTGCCAGCAGCCCGGGACTAGCGGGGGCGAATGAGCAGTTCTTC.

The rearrangement links TRBV9 to TRBJ2-7; possibly TRBD1 for D (6 bases). Trimming took off 0 bases at V and 7 bases at J, with 14 bases between the two ends. The CDR3 spans 14 residues. Per the germline V gene, CDR1 is SGDLS and CDR2 is YYNGEE. CDR3 DNA: TGTGCCAGCAGCGTAGGTGGACAGAGTTGGGAGCAGTACTTC. Protein: CASSVGGQSWEQYF.

The chain couples TRBV7-2 to TRBJ2-1, with 9 bases fitting TRBD1. The CDR3 loop spans 17 amino acids. The V and J ends lost 1 base and 2 bases, in that order; junction bases with no gene match: 6. Germline V gene sequence: CDR1 SGHTA, CDR2 FQGNSA. CDR3: CASSLGVRQGAYNEQFF. The CDR3 bases are TGTGCCAGCAGCTTAGGAGTCCGACAGGGGGCCTACAATGAGCAGTTCTTC.

This chain uses TRBV4-1 with TRBJ2-3, with 13 bases fitting TRBD2. The CDR3 totals 15 residues. The V segment lost 6 bases and the J segment 6 bases; nucleotides outside the gene matches: 6. The germline V gene encodes CDR1 MGHRA and CDR2 YSYEKL. Here the CDR3 DNA reads TGCGCCAGCAGAACTAGCGGGAGGGCCGGGGATACGCAGTATTTT. Translating it yields CASRTSGRAGDTQYF.

The CDR3 loop reads CACVSGELFF. The CDR3 coding sequence is TGTGCCTGTGTATCCGGGGAGCTGTTTTTT. The chain uses TRBV30 and TRBJ2-2, with D hard to call. Between the trimmed V and J ends, which lost 6 bases and 6 bases, there was a span of 5 bases. CDR3 length equals 10 residues. Germline V CDR1 and CDR2: GTSNPN, SVGIG (reference sequence).

The chain combines TRBV9 with TRBJ2-2; the D gene is possibly TRBD1 (5 bases). The CDR3 spans 15 residues. V lost 4 bases to trimming and J lost 2 bases, with 12 bases between them. Germline CDR1 is SGDLS and CDR2 is YYNGEE. This chain's CDR3 is CASSKQALNTGELFF. CDR3 bases: TGTGCCAGCAGCAAACAGGCGCTCAACACCGGGGAGCTGTTTTTT. The complete variable domain, with remaining parts taken from reference TRBV9 and TRBJ2-2, reads DSGVTQTPKHLITATGQRVTLRCSPRSGDLSVYWYQQSLDQGLQFLIQYYNGEERAKGNILERFSAQQFPDLHSELNLSSLELGDSALYFCASSKQALNTGELFFGEGSRLTVL.

The gene calls are TRBV6-5 and TRBJ2-3; perhaps TRBD2 as D (6 bases). Germline loops: CDR1 MNHEY, CDR2 SVGAGI. This CDR3 comprises 15 residues. V dropped 0 bases and J dropped 4 bases, with 11 bases sitting between them. The CDR3, as DNA: TGTGCCAGCAGTTACTCCGCGGGGCCCCCAGATACGCAGTATTTT. This encodes CASSYSAGPPDTQYF.

This chain links TRBV4-3 with TRBJ2-4; D is uncertain. Germline V gene sequence: CDR1 LGHNA, CDR2 YSLEER. This CDR3 has 13 residues. V lost 3 bases, J lost 6 bases, and 9 bases lay in between. The CDR3 region has the DNA TGCGCCAGCAGCCATGAGACTTCAAACATTCAGTACTTC. Translation gives CASSHETSNIQYF.

The chain couples TRBV2 to TRBJ2-5, with 11 bases identical to TRBD2. CDR3 length: 16 amino acids. V lost 2 bases, J lost 1 base, and 3 bases stayed unmatched. The V gene's germline CDR1 is SNHLY and CDR2 FYNNEI. CDR3 in DNA: TGTGCCAGCAGTGAACTTCTAGCGGGGGGCCAAGAGACCCAGTACTTC. Amino acid sequence: CASSELLAGGQETQYF. The variable domain in full, completed from reference TRBV2 and TRBJ2-5, reads EPEVTQTPSHQVTQMGQEVILRCVPISNHLYFYWYRQILGQKVEFLVSFYNNEISEKSEIFDDQFSVERPDGSNFTLKIRSTKLEDSAMYFCASSELLAGGQETQYFGPGTRLLVL.